This record covers a single TCR beta chain. The sample is drawn from a study of control samples from healthy donors and cancer patients. This CDR3 has 14 residues. V dropped 0 bases and J dropped 3 bases, with 6 bases sitting between them. Germline V gene data show CDR1 as SGHVS and CDR2 as FQNEAQ. Repertoires were generated with immunoSEQ multiplex PCR, while TCRdb's copy carries only in-frame clones and drops some. The sample lists about 150,000 clones, around 94% occurring once. This chain connects TRBV7-8 to TRBJ1-5; D call uncertain. The sequenced material came from blood. The sequence was obtained from a young woman in good health. The CDR3 DNA reads as TGTGCCAGCAGCTTAGCCCCAGCCAATCAGCCCCAGCATTTT. Residues: CASSLAPANQPQHF. The full variable domain, with the rest looked up from reference TRBV7-8 and TRBJ1-5, is GAGVSQSPRYKVAKRGQDVALRCDPISGHVSLFWYQQALGQGPEFLTYFQNEAQLDKSGLPSDRFFAERPEGSVSTLKIQRTQQEDSAVYLCASSLAPANQPQHFGDGTRLSIL.